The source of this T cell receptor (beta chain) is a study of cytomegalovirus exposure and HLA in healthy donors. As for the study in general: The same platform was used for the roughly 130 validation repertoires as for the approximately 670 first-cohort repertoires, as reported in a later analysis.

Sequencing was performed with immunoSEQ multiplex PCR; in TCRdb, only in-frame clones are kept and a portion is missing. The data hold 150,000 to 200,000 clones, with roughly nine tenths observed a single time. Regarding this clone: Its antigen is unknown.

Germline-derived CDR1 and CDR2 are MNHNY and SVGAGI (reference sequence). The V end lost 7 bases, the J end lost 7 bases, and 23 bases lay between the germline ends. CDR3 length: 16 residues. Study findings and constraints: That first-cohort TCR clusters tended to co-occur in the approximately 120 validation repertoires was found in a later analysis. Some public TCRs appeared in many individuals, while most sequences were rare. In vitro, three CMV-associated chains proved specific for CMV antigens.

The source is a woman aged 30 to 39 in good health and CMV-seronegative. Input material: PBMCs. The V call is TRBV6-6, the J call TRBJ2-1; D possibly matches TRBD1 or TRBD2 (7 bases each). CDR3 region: CASIQGGQGPRNEQFF. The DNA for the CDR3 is TGTGCCAGCATCCAGGGGGGGCAGGGACCCCGGAATGAGCAGTTCTTC.